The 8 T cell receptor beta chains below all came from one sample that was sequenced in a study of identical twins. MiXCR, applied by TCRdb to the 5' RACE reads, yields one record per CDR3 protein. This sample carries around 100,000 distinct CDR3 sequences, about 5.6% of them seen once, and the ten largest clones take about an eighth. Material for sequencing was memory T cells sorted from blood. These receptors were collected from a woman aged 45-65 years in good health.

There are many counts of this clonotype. For the CDR3, the DNA is TGTGCCAGCAGCGCGACAGGGTATCCCTACAATGAGCAGTTCTTC. As protein: CASSATGYPYNEQFF. This rearrangement joins TRBV9 to TRBJ2-1; TRBD1 matches at 7 bases. The length of the CDR3 is 15 residues. Germline lookup yields CDR1 SGDLS and CDR2 YYNGEE. V trimming: 3 bases; J trimming: 2 bases; junction bases outside the gene matches: 5.

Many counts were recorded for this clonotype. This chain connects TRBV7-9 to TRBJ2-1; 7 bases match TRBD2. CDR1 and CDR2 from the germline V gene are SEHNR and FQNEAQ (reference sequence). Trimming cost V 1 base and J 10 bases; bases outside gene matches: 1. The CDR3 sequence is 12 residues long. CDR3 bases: TGTGCCAGCAGCTTAGTGGGAGGGGAGCAGTTCTTC. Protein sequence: CASSLVGGEQFF.

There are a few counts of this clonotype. This CDR3 is CSARDLGRAYEQYF. The DNA for the CDR3 is TGCAGTGCTAGAGATCTCGGGCGGGCCTACGAGCAGTACTTC. J is TRBJ2-7 and V is TRBV20-1, with D possibly matching TRBD2 (5 bases). Germline V gives CDR1 DFQATT, CDR2 SNEGSKA (reference sequence). CDR3 length: 14 residues. The V end lost 0 bases, the J end lost 2 bases, and 11 bases lay between the germline ends.

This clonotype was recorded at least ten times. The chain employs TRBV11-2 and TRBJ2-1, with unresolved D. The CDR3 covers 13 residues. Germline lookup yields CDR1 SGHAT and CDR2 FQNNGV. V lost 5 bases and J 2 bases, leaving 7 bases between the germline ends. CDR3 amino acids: CASSERTYNEQFF. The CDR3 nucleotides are TGTGCCAGCAGCGAAAGGACCTACAATGAGCAGTTCTTC.

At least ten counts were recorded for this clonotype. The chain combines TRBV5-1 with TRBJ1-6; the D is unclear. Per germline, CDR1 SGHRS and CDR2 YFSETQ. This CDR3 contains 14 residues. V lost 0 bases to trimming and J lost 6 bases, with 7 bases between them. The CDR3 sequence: CASSLGGANSPLHF. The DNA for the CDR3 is TGCGCCAGCAGCTTGGGGGGAGCTAATTCACCCCTCCACTTT. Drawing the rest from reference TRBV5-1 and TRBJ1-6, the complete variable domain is KAGVTQTPRYLIKTRGQQVTLSCSPISGHRSVSWYQQTPGQGLQFLFEYFSETQRNKGNFPGRFSGRQFSNSRSEMNVSTLELGDSALYLCASSLGGANSPLHFGNGTRLTVT.

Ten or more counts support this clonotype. The CDR3 nucleotides read TGTGCCAGCAGTTCGGCTCAGGGAAGGGACACTGAAGCTTTCTTT. Protein: CASSSAQGRDTEAFF. V usage is TRBV28 and J usage is TRBJ1-1; a weak D match, TRBD1 (5 bases). In germline, CDR1 is MDHEN, CDR2 SYDVKM. This CDR3 comprises 15 residues. V lost 4 bases, J lost 3 bases, and 15 bases lay in between. Full variable domain (rest looked up from reference TRBV28 and TRBJ1-1): DVKVTQSSRYLVKRTGEKVFLECVQDMDHENMFWYRQDPGLGLRLIYFSYDVKMKEKGDIPEGYSVSREKKERFSLILESASTNQTSMYLCASSSAQGRDTEAFFGQGTRLTVV.

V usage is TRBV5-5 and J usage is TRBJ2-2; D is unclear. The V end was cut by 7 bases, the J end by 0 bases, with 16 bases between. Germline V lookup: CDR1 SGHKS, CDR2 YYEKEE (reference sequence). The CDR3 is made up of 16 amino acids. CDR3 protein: CASDPITPANTGELFF. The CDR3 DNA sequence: TGTGCCAGCGACCCGATAACACCCGCGAACACCGGGGAGCTGTTTTTT.

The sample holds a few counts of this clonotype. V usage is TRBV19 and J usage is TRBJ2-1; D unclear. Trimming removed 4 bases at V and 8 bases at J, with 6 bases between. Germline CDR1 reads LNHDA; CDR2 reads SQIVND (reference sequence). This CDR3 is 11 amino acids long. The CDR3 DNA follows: TGTGCCAGTAGTACTAGGGATGAGCAGTTCTTC. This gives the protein CASSTRDEQFF.